This T cell receptor beta chain was profiled in a study of identical twins. This clonotype was seen ten or more times. Its antigen remains unknown. V gave up 1 base and J gave up 4 bases; unmatched junction bases: 5. The germline V gene encodes CDR1 LNHNV and CDR2 YYDKDF (reference sequence). This CDR3 comprises 16 residues. Study results and limitations: Out-of-frame alpha sequences shared between twins exhibited an excess of low generation probability. One should note that invariant MAIT and iNKT cells could partly confound zero-insertion analyses.

After template switching added a universal primer site, the resulting cDNA carried unique molecular identifiers. TCRdb ran MiXCR on the 5' RACE reads and lists one entry per CDR3 protein. The sample has about 660,000 distinct CDR3 sequences, 8.6% seen once; the top ten hold roughly 0.9%. These same data were also listed under a study on yellow fever vaccine responses in identical twins.

The TCR comes from a woman in her late teens or twenties in good health. The rearrangement links TRBV15 to TRBJ2-3; 10 nucleotides align to TRBD1. The sequencing sample was made of PBMCs. CDR3 in DNA: TGTGCCACCAGCAGAGTGCCGGGACAGGGGTCAGATACGCAGTATTTT. It codes for CATSRVPGQGSDTQYF.